What follows are 28 T cell receptor beta chains derived from one specimen sequenced in a study of T cell responses to AZD1222 COVID-19 vaccine. TCRdb's copy holds only in-frame clones and misses some; the assay was immunoSEQ multiplex PCR. The sample carries approximately 50,000 clones, approximately 85% recorded once. Sequenced here: peripheral blood, sampled on day 0 of MenACWY control vaccination. The receptors come from an adult in good health.

This sequence joins TRBV18 and TRBJ2-2, with 9 bases lining up with TRBD2. CDR1 and CDR2 (germline): KGHSH, LQKENI. J lost 1 base, V lost 3 bases, and 0 bases had no gene match. The CDR3 sequence is 15 residues long. CDR3 sequence: CASSPSGRNTGELFF. CDR3 DNA: TGTGCCAGCTCACCTAGCGGGAGGAACACCGGGGAGCTGTTTTTT.

V and J are TRBV28 and TRBJ1-2, with TRBD1 matching 12 bases. CDR3 length equals 19 residues. The germline V gene encodes CDR1 MDHEN and CDR2 SYDVKM. V gave up 6 bases and J gave up 4 bases; unmatched junction bases: 18. This CDR3 is CASSLPLAGQGASLYGYTF. The CDR3 DNA is TGTGCCAGCAGCCTTCCTCTCGCGGGACAGGGGGCGTCCCTCTATGGCTACACCTTC.

The chain joins TRBV6-2 or TRBV6-3 to TRBJ2-7; D gene unclear. Looked up from germline, CDR1 is MNHEY and CDR2 is SVGEGT. Trimming took 3 bases from V and 2 from J, leaving 8 bases between them. The CDR3 loop spans 13 amino acids. CDR3 bases: TGTGCCAGCAGTTATGGGCAGACCTACGAGCAGTACTTC. Amino acid sequence: CASSYGQTYEQYF.

This clone has more than one count but fewer than ten. The rearrangement uses TRBV7-2 and TRBJ2-7; D unresolved. Trimming removed 3 bases from V and 0 bases from J, with 9 bases in between. This CDR3 is 14 amino acids long. CDR1 and CDR2 (germline): SGHTA, FQGNSA. CDR3 sequence: CASSLMTGSYEQYF. DNA of the CDR3: TGTGCCAGCAGCTTGATGACGGGCTCCTACGAGCAGTACTTC.

The chain combines TRBV4-3 with TRBJ2-2, with no clear D. Germline CDR1 LGHNA, CDR2 YSLEER. The CDR3 is 14 amino acids. Trimming removed 3 bases at V and 3 bases at J, with 8 bases between. CDR3 coding DNA: TGCGCCAGCAGCCAGCTAACTCACACCGGGGAGCTGTTTTTT. Its protein is CASSQLTHTGELFF.

Of note for this clone: One junction end disagrees with the germline gene, perhaps due to a read error. The V and J genes are TRBV7-8 and TRBJ1-1; no reliable D call. Germline V gene data show CDR1 as SGHVS and CDR2 as FQNEAQ. The CDR3 covers 14 residues. In DNA form, the CDR3 reads TGTGCGAGCATCCCTACGAGGAGGAACACTGAAGCTTTCTTT. This gives the protein CASIPTRRNTEAFF.

The genes are TRBV27 and TRBJ1-1; a possible D gene is TRBD1 (6 bases). With 2 bases removed from V and 4 bases from J, the gap between germline ends came to 8 bases. Germline V gene sequence: CDR1 MNHEY, CDR2 SMNVEV (reference sequence). The CDR3 sequence is 13 residues long. The chain's CDR3 is CASSLRGGTEAFF. In DNA, the CDR3 is TGTGCCAGCAGTTTAAGGGGGGGCACTGAAGCTTTCTTT.

The chain employs TRBV5-6 and TRBJ1-5, with D tentatively TRBD1 (5 bases). This CDR3 is built from 15 residues. CDR1 is SGHDT, CDR2 YYEEEE, per germline. V was pared by 4 bases and J by 6 bases, with 17 bases between. The DNA for the CDR3 is TGTGCCAGCAGCCTGAGGGGACCCCCAGCTCAGCCCCAGCATTTT. Protein sequence: CASSLRGPPAQPQHF.

The chain employs TRBV18 and TRBJ1-1, with a tentative D call TRBD1 (5 bases). The ends were cut back, 6 bases at V and 6 bases at J, with 14 bases in the middle. Germline V gene sequence: CDR1 KGHSH, CDR2 LQKENI. The CDR3 contains 13 residues. Written as DNA, the CDR3 is TGTGCCAGCTCCTGGGGAACAGGCCCTGAAGCTTTCTTT. Translated, it gives CASSWGTGPEAFF.

The chain links TRBV5-5 to TRBJ2-7, with D uncertain. The V end was cut by 5 bases, the J end by 12 bases, with 15 bases between. Germline CDR1 is SGHKS and CDR2 is YYEKEE (reference sequence). The CDR3 spans 11 residues. CDR3 in DNA: TGTGCCAGCAGACTAAGGCGAGAGGTGTACTTC. Protein sequence: CASRLRREVYF.

The chain joins TRBV28 to TRBJ1-2; a weak D match, TRBD1 (5 bases). CDR1 and CDR2 (germline): MDHEN, SYDVKM. V lost 3 bases, J lost 8 bases, and 19 bases lay in between. The CDR3 has 15 amino acids. CDR3 amino acids: CASSFSAGAFDGYTF. The CDR3 DNA is TGTGCCAGCAGTTTTTCCGCCGGGGCCTTCGACGGCTACACCTTC.

The rearrangement links TRBV7-2 to TRBJ2-3; 7 bases align to TRBD2. This CDR3 has 17 residues. Losses at the gene ends were 2 bases for V and 6 bases for J; bases not matched to a gene: 14. Germline CDR1 is SGHTA and CDR2 is FQGNSA. This CDR3 reads CASSLSGTTLPADTQYF. The DNA of the CDR3 is TGTGCCAGCAGCTTAAGTGGGACTACCCTCCCAGCGGATACGCAGTATTTT.

This clone showed up just a few times. V is TRBV12-5 and J is TRBJ1-2; 12 nucleotides agree with TRBD1. Germline lookup yields CDR1 LGHNT and CDR2 FRNRAP. CDR3 length equals 18 residues. The ends lost 0 bases at V and 6 bases at J; junction bases unmatched: 11. The CDR3 nucleotides are TGTGCTAGTGGTTTGGTACGAGGGACAGGGGGCTTTGGAAATGGCTACACCTTC. The encoded protein is CASGLVRGTGGFGNGYTF. The whole variable domain, remainder taken from reference TRBV12-5 and TRBJ1-2, is DARVTQTPRHKVTEMGQEVTMRCQPILGHNTVFWYRQTMMQGLELLAYFRNRAPLDDSGMPKDRFSAEMPDATLATLKIQPSEPRDSAVYFCASGLVRGTGGFGNGYTFGSGTRLTVV.

The V call is TRBV4-3, the J call TRBJ2-7, with D tentatively TRBD1 (6 bases). The V gene lost 0 bases and the J gene lost 2 bases, with 14 bases spanning the gap. CDR3 size: 16 residues. The germline CDR1 and CDR2 sequences are LGHNA and YSLEER. DNA of the CDR3: TGCGCCAGCAGCCAAGAGTGGGCAGGGGTCACCTACGAGCAGTACTTC. This encodes CASSQEWAGVTYEQYF.

The chain employs TRBV20-1 and TRBJ2-7, with 11 bases that match TRBD2. CDR1 DFQATT and CDR2 SNEGSKA come from the germline V gene (reference sequence). V was clipped by 3 bases and J by 3 bases; unmatched bases: 4. The CDR3 sequence is 14 residues long. The CDR3 nucleotides read TGCAGTGCTAGTAGCGGGAGGGGAGGCTACGAGCAGTACTTC. Its translation: CSASSGRGGYEQYF.

The chain has TRBV4-3 and TRBJ2-1; D call uncertain. From germline, CDR1 is LGHNA and CDR2 YSLEER. V lost 3 bases to trimming and J lost 0 bases, with 9 bases between them. This CDR3 region has 15 residues. CDR3 protein: CASSQDGVSYNEQFF. The CDR3 DNA follows: TGCGCCAGCAGCCAGGACGGTGTCTCCTACAATGAGCAGTTCTTC.

The chain combines TRBV30 with TRBJ1-1; no clear D gene. Germline lookup yields CDR1 GTSNPN and CDR2 SVGIG (reference sequence). This CDR3 comprises 13 residues. V was clipped by 2 bases and J by 0 bases, with 7 bases between them. In nucleotides, the CDR3 is TGTGCCTGGAGTAAATTTTTGAACACTGAAGCTTTCTTT. Amino acids: CAWSKFLNTEAFF.

The rearrangement joins TRBV4-1 to TRBJ2-2; 12 bases are a match to TRBD2. The CDR3 is made up of 18 amino acids. Per germline, CDR1 MGHRA and CDR2 YSYEKL. Trimming took 4 bases from V and 0 from J; bases not matched to a gene: 6. This CDR3 is CASSRRTSGDANTGELFF. CDR3 in DNA: TGCGCCAGCAGCCGAAGGACTAGCGGGGACGCGAACACCGGGGAGCTGTTTTTT.

The gene calls are TRBV6-1 and TRBJ2-3; D unresolved. CDR3 size: 16 residues. Per the germline V gene, CDR1 is MNHNS and CDR2 is SASEGT. Trimming removed 1 base from V and 0 bases from J, with 11 bases in between. This CDR3 is CASSEGYHSSTDTQYF. CDR3 coding DNA: TGTGCCAGCAGTGAAGGGTACCACTCTAGCACAGATACGCAGTATTTT.

This sequence joins TRBV6-5 and TRBJ2-5; D gene unclear. With 5 bases removed from V and 4 bases from J, the gap between germline ends came to 17 bases. Germline-derived CDR1 and CDR2 are MNHEY and SVGAGI. CDR3 length equals 15 residues. The DNA for the CDR3 is TGTGCCAGCAGTCCTTCCCCTGACTCGTCAGAGACCCAGTACTTC. Encoded protein: CASSPSPDSSETQYF.

The rearrangement joins TRBV19 to TRBJ2-7, with 12 bases matching TRBD2. The CDR3 is 15 amino acids. The ends lost 6 bases at V and 3 bases at J; junction bases unmatched: 6. Germline V lookup: CDR1 LNHDA, CDR2 SQIVND (reference sequence). The CDR3 bases are TGTGCCAGTAGCTCCTTGGGACTAGCGGGCTACGAGCAGTACTTC. This gives the protein CASSSLGLAGYEQYF.

The gene calls are TRBV7-9 and TRBJ2-1; TRBD2 agrees at 10 bases. Germline CDR1 SEHNR, CDR2 FQNEAQ (reference sequence). The CDR3 contains 16 residues. V lost 5 bases, J lost 7 bases, and 11 bases stayed unmatched. CDR3 region: CASSNPGGLASNEQFF. For the CDR3, the DNA is TGTGCCAGCAGCAACCCGGGGGGACTAGCGTCTAATGAGCAGTTCTTC.

The chain uses TRBV4-1 and TRBJ2-3, with 7 positions matching TRBD2. The V and J ends lost 3 bases and 0 bases, in that order; junction bases with no gene match: 3. Germline V CDR1 and CDR2: MGHRA, YSYEKL. There are 15 residues in the CDR3. Here the CDR3 reads CASSQNSGSTDTQYF. CDR3 nucleotides: TGCGCCAGCAGCCAGAATAGCGGGAGCACAGATACGCAGTATTTT.

The rearrangement uses TRBV19 and TRBJ1-5, with D unclear. CDR1 is LNHDA, CDR2 SQIVND, per germline (reference sequence). This CDR3 is built from 12 residues. Trimming took off 7 bases at V and 5 bases at J, with 9 bases between the two ends. CDR3 sequence reads: CASKRADQPQHF. In DNA form, the CDR3 reads TGTGCCAGTAAACGGGCGGATCAGCCCCAGCATTTT.

This clone was detected once. The chain carries TRBV7-9 and TRBJ2-5, with TRBD2 identical over 11 bases. V gave up 4 bases and J gave up 0 bases; unmatched junction bases: 4. Germline V gene data show CDR1 as SEHNR and CDR2 as FQNEAQ (reference sequence). The CDR3 spans 16 residues. CDR3 sequence: CASSSPSGRYQETQYF. For the CDR3, the DNA is TGTGCCAGCAGCTCCCCTAGCGGGAGGTACCAAGAGACCCAGTACTTC.

The gene calls are TRBV7-9 and TRBJ1-1, with D possibly being TRBD1 (5 bases). The CDR3 is made up of 15 amino acids. Germline assignment: CDR1 SEHNR and CDR2 FQNEAQ (reference sequence). V was cut by 2 bases and J by 1 base, with 11 bases left in between. CDR3 sequence: CASSLHGQGNTEAFF. DNA of the CDR3: TGTGCCAGCAGCTTACACGGGCAGGGGAACACTGAAGCTTTCTTT.

J is TRBJ2-7 and V is TRBV28, with a possible D match to TRBD1 (6 bases). The CDR3 has 11 residues. Trimming left V 8 bases short and J 4 bases short, with 9 bases between. CDR1 is MDHEN and CDR2 is SYDVKM in the germline V gene. The CDR3 sequence is CASRGQYEQYF. The CDR3 DNA reads TGTGCCAGCCGTGGACAGTACGAGCAGTACTTC.

This sequence joins TRBV15 and TRBJ2-3, with TRBD2 matching 10 bases. The length of the CDR3 is 18 residues. The germline CDR1 and CDR2 sequences are LNHNV and YYDKDF (reference sequence). V was pared by 4 bases and J by 2 bases, with 12 bases of the junction left unmatched. CDR3 region: CATSTPLAGDSSTDTQYF. The CDR3 DNA reads TGTGCCACCAGCACACCCCTAGCGGGGGACTCTTCCACAGATACGCAGTATTTT.